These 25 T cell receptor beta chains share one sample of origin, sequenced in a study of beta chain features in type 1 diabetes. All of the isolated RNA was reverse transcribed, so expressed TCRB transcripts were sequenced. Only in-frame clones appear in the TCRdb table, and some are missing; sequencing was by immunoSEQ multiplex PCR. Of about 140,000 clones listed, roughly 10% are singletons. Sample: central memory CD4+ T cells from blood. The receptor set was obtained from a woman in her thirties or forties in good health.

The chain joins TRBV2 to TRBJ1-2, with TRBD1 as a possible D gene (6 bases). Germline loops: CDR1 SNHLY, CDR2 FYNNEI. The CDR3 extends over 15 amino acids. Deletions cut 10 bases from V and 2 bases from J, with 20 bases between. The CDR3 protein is CATKKGDTANYGYTF. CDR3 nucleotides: TGTGCCACTAAAAAGGGGGACACAGCCAACTATGGCTACACCTTC.

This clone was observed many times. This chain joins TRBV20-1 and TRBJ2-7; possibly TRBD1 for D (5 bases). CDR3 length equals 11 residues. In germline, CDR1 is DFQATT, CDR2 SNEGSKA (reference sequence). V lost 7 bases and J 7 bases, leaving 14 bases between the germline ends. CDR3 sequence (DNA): TGCAGTGTCCCACAAGGGGCGGAGCAGTACTTC. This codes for CSVPQGAEQYF.

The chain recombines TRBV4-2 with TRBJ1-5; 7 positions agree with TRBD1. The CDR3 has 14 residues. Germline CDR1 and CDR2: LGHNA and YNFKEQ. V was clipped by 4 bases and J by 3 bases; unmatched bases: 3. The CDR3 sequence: CASSLTGTNQPQHF. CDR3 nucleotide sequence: TGTGCCAGCAGCCTGACAGGGACCAATCAGCCCCAGCATTTT.

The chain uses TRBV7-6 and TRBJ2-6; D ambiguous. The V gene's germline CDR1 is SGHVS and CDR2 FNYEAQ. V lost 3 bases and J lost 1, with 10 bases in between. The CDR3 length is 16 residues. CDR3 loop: CASSLGSLSGANVLTF. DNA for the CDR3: TGTGCCAGCAGCTTGGGCAGTCTGTCTGGGGCCAACGTCCTGACTTTC. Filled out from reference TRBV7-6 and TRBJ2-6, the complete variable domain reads GAGVSQSPRYKVTKRGQDVALRCDPISGHVSLYWYRQALGQGPEFLTYFNYEAQQDKSGLPNDRFSAERPEGSISTLTIQRTEQRDSAMYRCASSLGSLSGANVLTFGAGSRLTVL.

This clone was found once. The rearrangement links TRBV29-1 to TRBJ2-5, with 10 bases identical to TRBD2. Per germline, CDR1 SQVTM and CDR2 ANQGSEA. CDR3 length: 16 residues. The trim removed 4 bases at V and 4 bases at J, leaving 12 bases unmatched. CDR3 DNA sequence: TGCAGCGTTGGGGGACTAGCGAGCTCCTCGGGAGAGACCCAGTACTTC. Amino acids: CSVGGLASSSGETQYF.

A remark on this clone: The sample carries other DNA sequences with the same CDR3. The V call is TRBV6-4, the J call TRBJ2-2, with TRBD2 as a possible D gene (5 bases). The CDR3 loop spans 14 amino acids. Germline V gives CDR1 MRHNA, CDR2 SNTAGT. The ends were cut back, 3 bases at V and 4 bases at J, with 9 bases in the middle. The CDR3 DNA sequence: TGTGCCAGCAGTGAACTAGGCAGCACCGGGGAGCTGTTTTTT. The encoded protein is CASSELGSTGELFF.

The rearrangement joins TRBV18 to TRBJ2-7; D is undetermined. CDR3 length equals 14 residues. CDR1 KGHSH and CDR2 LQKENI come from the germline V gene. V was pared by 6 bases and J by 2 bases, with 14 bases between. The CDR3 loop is CASSPTRQTYEQYF. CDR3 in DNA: TGTGCCAGCTCTCCTACGAGGCAGACCTACGAGCAGTACTTC.

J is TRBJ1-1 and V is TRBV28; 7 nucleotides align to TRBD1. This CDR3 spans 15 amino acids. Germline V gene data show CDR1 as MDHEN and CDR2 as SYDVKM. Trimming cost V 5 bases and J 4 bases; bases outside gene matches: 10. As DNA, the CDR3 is TGTGCCAGCAGTCTACCAACAGGGGACGGCACTGAAGCTTTCTTT. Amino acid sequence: CASSLPTGDGTEAFF.

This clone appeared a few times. The CDR3 nucleotides are TGTGCCAGCAGTCTACAGGGAGCCACAGATACGCAGTATTTT. Amino acid sequence: CASSLQGATDTQYF. The J gene is TRBJ2-3, the V gene TRBV6-5; a possible D gene is TRBD1 (6 bases). V was pared by 5 bases and J by 2 bases, with 11 bases between. Germline V lookup: CDR1 MNHEY, CDR2 SVGAGI. This CDR3 is 14 amino acids long.

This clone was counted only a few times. The CDR3: CASSFLGYEQYF. The CDR3 nucleotides are TGTGCCAGCAGTTTCCTAGGCTACGAGCAGTACTTC. This chain joins TRBV27 and TRBJ2-7; no clear D gene. CDR3 size: 12 residues. V lost 3 bases, J lost 3 bases, and 6 bases lay in between. The V gene's germline CDR1 is MNHEY and CDR2 SMNVEV (reference sequence).

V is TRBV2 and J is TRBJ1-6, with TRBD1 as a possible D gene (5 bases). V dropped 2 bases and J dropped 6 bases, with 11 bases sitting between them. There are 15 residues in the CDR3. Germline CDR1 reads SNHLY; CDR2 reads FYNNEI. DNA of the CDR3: TGTGCCAGCAGTGAACGGGGGTTGGGTAATTCACCCCTCCACTTT. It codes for CASSERGLGNSPLHF.

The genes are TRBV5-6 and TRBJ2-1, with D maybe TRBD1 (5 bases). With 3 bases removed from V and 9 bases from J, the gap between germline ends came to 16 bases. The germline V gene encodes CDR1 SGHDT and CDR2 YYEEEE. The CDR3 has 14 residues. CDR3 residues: CASSWGRHPSEQFF. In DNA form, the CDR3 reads TGTGCCAGCAGCTGGGGCCGCCACCCCAGTGAGCAGTTCTTC.

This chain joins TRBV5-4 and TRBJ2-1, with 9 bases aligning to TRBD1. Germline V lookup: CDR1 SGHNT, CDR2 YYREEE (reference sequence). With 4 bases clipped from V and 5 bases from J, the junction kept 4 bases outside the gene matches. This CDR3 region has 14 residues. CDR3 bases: TGTGCCAGCAGCCGGGGACAGGGTAACAATGAGCAGTTCTTC. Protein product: CASSRGQGNNEQFF.

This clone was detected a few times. CDR3 loop: CATQPLPRGGPDTQYF. As DNA, the CDR3 is TGTGCCACCCAACCTTTACCACGGGGGGGCCCAGATACGCAGTATTTT. V and J are TRBV5-4 and TRBJ2-3; 8 bases are a match to TRBD2. The CDR3 loop spans 16 amino acids. V dropped 9 bases and J dropped 4; count of bases not matched to a gene: 16. CDR1 and CDR2 from the germline V gene are SGHNT and YYREEE (reference sequence).

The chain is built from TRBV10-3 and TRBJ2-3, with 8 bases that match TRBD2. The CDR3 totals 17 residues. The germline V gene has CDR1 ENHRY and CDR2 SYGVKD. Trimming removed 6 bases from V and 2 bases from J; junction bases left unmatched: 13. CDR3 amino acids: CAIRALGTGGATDTQYF. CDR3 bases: TGTGCCATCAGAGCCCTCGGGACGGGGGGGGCCACAGATACGCAGTATTTT.

Here the CDR3 DNA reads TGTGCCAGCAGGGGGACAGGGGGTGGCTACACCTTC. This gives the protein CASRGTGGGYTF. The chain couples TRBV25-1 to TRBJ1-2, with TRBD1 matching over 11 bases. The germline gives CDR1 MGHDK, CDR2 SYGVNS. The CDR3 spans 12 residues. J was trimmed by 7 bases and V by 6 bases; bases with no gene match: 1.

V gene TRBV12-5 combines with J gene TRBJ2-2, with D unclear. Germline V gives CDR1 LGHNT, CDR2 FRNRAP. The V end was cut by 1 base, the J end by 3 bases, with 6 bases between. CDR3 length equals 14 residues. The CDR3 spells CASGLGDYTGELFF. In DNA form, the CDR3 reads TGTGCTAGTGGTTTGGGCGACTACACCGGGGAGCTGTTTTTT.

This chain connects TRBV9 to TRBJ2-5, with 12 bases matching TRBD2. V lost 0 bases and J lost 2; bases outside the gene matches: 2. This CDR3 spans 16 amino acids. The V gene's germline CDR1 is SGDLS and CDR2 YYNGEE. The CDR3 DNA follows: TGTGCCAGCAGCGTAGCTCTAGCGGGGGGGCAAGAGACCCAGTACTTC. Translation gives CASSVALAGGQETQYF.

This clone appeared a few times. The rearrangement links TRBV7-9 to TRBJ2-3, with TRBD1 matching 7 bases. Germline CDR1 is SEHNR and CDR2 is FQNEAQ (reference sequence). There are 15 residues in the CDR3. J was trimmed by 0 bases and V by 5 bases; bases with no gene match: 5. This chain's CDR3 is CASSQWDSSTDTQYF. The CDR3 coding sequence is TGTGCCAGCAGCCAATGGGACAGCAGCACAGATACGCAGTATTTT.

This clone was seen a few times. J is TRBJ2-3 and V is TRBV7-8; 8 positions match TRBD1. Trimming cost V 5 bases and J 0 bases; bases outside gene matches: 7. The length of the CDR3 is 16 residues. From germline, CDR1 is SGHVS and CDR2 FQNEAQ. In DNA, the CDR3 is TGTGCCAGCAGCCCGCGGACAGGGACTAGCACAGATACGCAGTATTTT. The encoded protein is CASSPRTGTSTDTQYF.

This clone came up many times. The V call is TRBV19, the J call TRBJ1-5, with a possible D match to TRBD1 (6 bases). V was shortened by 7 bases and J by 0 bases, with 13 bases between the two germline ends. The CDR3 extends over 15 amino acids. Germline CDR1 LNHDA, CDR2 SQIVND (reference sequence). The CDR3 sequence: CASTDGQYSNQPQHF. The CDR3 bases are TGTGCCAGTACCGACGGACAGTATAGCAATCAGCCCCAGCATTTT.

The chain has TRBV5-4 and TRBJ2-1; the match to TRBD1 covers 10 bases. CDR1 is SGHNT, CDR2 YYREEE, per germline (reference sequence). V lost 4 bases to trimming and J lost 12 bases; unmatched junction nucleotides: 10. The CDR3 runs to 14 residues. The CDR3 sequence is CASSPDSDRGRQFF. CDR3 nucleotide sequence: TGTGCCAGCAGCCCGGACTCCGACAGGGGGCGGCAGTTCTTC.

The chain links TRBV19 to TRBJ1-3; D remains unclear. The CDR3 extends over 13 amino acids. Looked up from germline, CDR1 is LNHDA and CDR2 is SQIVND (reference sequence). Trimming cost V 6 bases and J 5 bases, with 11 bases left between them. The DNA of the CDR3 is TGTGCCAGTAGGAGGGTATCGAGAAACACCATATATTTT. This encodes CASRRVSRNTIYF.

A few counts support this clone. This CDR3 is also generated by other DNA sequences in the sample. The CDR3 spells CASSLATDSYEQYF. The CDR3 DNA follows: TGCGCCAGCAGCTTGGCGACAGACTCCTACGAGCAGTACTTC. The chain combines TRBV5-1 with TRBJ2-7; D might be TRBD1 (5 bases). Germline assignment: CDR1 SGHRS and CDR2 YFSETQ. V lost 0 bases and J lost 0, with 7 bases in between. The CDR3 loop spans 14 amino acids.

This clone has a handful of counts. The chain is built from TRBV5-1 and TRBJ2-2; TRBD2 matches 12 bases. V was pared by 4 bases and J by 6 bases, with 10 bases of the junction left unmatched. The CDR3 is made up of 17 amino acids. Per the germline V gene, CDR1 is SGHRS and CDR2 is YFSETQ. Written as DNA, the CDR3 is TGCGCCAGCAGCAGCCGGACTAGCGGGGATTCATCCGGGGAGCTGTTTTTT. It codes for CASSSRTSGDSSGELFF.